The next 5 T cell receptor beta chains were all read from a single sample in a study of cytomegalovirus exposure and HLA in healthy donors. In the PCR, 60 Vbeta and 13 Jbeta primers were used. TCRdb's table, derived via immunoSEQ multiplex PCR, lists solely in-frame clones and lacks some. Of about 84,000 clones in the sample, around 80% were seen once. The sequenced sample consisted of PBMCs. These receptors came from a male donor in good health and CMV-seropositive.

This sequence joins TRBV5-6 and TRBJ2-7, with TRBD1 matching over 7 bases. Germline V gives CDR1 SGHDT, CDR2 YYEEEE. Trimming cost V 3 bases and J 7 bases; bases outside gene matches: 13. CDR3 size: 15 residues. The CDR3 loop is CASSSGQASNWEQYF. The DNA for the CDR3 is TGTGCCAGCAGCTCCGGACAGGCCTCGAATTGGGAGCAGTACTTC.

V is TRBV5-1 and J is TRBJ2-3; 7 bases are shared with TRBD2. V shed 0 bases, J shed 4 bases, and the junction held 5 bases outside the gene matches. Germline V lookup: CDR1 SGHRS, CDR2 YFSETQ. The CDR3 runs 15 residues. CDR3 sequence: CASSLVSSGADTQYF. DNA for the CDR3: TGCGCCAGCAGCTTGGTGTCTAGCGGTGCAGATACGCAGTATTTT.

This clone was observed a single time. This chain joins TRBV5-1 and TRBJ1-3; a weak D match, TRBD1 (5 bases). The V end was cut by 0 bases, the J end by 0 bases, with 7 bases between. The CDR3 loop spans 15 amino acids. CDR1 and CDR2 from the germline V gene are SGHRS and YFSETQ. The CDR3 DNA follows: TGCGCCAGCAGCTTGGGGGGCCGCTCTGGAAACACCATATATTTT. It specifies CASSLGGRSGNTIYF. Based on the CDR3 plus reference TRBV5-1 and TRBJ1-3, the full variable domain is KAGVTQTPRYLIKTRGQQVTLSCSPISGHRSVSWYQQTPGQGLQFLFEYFSETQRNKGNFPGRFSGRQFSNSRSEMNVSTLELGDSALYLCASSLGGRSGNTIYFGEGSWLTVV.

As DNA, the CDR3 is TGTGCCAGCAGCCTTATAGGACAGAGCCTCAATGAGCAGTTCTTC. Protein: CASSLIGQSLNEQFF. The chain employs TRBV9 and TRBJ2-1; D is possibly TRBD1 (6 bases). The CDR3 has 15 amino acids. The germline V gene encodes CDR1 SGDLS and CDR2 YYNGEE. With 4 bases removed from V and 6 bases from J, the gap between germline ends came to 17 bases.

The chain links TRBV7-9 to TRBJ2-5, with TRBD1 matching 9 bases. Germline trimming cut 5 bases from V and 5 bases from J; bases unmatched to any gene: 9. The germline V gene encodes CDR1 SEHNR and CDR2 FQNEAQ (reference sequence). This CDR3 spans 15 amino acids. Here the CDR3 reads CASSGTGTGSETQYF. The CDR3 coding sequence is TGTGCCAGCAGCGGAACTGGGACAGGGAGTGAGACCCAGTACTTC.